The clone carrying this T cell receptor beta chain was recorded once. Its antigen is not identified. Donors came from a validation cohort of 90 to 150 subjects, distinct from the first 666-subject cohort. The source of the sample is a study of cytomegalovirus exposure and HLA in healthy donors. General study points: Through in vitro validation, three CMV-associated chains were shown to be specific for CMV antigens.

The protocol was immunoSEQ multiplex PCR, while the TCRdb copy is restricted to in-frame clones and leaves out a portion. The sample lists 250,000 to 350,000 clones; roughly 90% were seen once. Germline V CDR1 and CDR2: LGHNT, FRNRAP. This CDR3 has 13 amino acids. V lost 7 bases to trimming and J lost 4 bases; unmatched junction nucleotides: 4. The origin of this receptor is a young woman in good health and CMV-seronegative. Sample: PBMCs. The chain joins TRBV12-5 to TRBJ2-5; 9 nucleotides line up with TRBD2. CDR3: CASEAGGSETQYF. The CDR3 region has the DNA TGTGCTAGTGAGGCGGGAGGGTCAGAGACCCAGTACTTC.